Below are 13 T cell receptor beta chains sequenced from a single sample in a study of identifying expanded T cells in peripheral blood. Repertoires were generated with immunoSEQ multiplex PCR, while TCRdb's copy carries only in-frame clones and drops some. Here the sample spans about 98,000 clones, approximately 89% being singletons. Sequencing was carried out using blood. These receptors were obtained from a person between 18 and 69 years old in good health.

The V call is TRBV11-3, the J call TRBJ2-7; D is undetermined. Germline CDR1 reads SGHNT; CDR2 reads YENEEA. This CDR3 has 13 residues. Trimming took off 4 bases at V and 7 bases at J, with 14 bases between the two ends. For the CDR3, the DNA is TGTGCCAGCAGCTCCACCAGCGTGGGAGAGCAGTACTTC. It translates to CASSSTSVGEQYF. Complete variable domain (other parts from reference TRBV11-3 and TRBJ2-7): EAGVVQSPRYKIIEKKQPVAFWCNPISGHNTLYWYLQNLGQGPELLIRYENEEAVDDSQLPKDRFSAERLKGVDSTLKIQPAELGDSAVYLCASSSTSVGEQYFGPGTRLTVT.

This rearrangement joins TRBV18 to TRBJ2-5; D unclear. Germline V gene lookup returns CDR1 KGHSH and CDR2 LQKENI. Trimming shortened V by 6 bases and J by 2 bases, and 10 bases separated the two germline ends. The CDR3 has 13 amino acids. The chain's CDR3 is CASSGPDQETQYF. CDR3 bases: TGTGCCAGCTCCGGCCCGGATCAAGAGACCCAGTACTTC.

CDR3 sequence reads: CASSPGGAASTDTQYF. CDR3 nucleotides: TGTGCCAGCAGCCCCGGAGGAGCGGCTAGCACAGATACGCAGTATTTT. The V and J genes are TRBV11-3 and TRBJ2-3; perhaps TRBD2 as D (5 bases). This CDR3 region has 16 residues. The V end was cut by 5 bases, the J end by 0 bases, with 15 bases between. The germline V gene encodes CDR1 SGHNT and CDR2 YENEEA. Variable domain in full (rest from reference TRBV11-3 and TRBJ2-3): EAGVVQSPRYKIIEKKQPVAFWCNPISGHNTLYWYLQNLGQGPELLIRYENEEAVDDSQLPKDRFSAERLKGVDSTLKIQPAELGDSAVYLCASSPGGAASTDTQYFGPGTRLTVL.

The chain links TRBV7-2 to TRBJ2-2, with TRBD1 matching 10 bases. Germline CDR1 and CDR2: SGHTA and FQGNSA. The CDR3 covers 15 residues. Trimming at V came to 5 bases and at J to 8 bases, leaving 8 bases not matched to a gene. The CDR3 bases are TGTGCCAGCAGCGCGGACAGGGGGAAAGGAGGGGAGCTGTTTTTT. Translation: CASSADRGKGGELFF.

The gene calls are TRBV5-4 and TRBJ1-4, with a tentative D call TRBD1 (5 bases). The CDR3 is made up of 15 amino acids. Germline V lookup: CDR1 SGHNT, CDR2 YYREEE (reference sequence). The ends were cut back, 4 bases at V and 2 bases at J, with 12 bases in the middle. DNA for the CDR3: TGTGCCAGCAGCAGCGGGGGGACCACTAATGAAAAACTGTTTTTT. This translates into CASSSGGTTNEKLFF.

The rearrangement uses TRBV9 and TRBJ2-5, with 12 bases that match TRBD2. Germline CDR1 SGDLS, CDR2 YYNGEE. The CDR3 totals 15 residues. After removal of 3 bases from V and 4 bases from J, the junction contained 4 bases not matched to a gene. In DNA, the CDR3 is TGTGCCAGCAGCGCTAGCGGGGGGGCGGTAGAGACCCAGTACTTC. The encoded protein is CASSASGGAVETQYF.

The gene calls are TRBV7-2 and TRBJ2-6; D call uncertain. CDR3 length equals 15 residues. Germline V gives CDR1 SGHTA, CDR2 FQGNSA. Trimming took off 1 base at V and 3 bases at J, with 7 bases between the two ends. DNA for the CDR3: TGTGCCAGCAGCTTAGGAGTTGGTGGGGCCAACGTCCTGACTTTC. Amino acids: CASSLGVGGANVLTF.

The CDR3 sequence is CASRDPNSGANVLTF. The CDR3, as DNA: TGTGCCAGCAGAGACCCTAACTCTGGGGCCAACGTCCTGACTTTC. The chain joins TRBV6-6 to TRBJ2-6; D gene unclear. V dropped 6 bases and J dropped 0 bases, with 9 bases sitting between them. The CDR3 covers 15 residues. The V gene's germline CDR1 is MNHNY and CDR2 SVGAGI (reference sequence).

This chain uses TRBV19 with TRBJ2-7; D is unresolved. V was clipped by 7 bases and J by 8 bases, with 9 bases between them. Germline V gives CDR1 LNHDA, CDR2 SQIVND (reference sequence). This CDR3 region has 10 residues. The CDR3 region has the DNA TGTGCCAGTACTGTGCCAAAGCAGTACTTC. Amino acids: CASTVPKQYF.

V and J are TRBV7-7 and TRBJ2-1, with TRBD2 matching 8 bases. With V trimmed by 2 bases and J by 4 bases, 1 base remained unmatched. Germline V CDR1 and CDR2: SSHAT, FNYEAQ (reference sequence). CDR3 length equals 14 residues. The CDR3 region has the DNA TGTGCCAGCAGCTTAACTAGCGGATACAATGAGCAGTTCTTC. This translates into CASSLTSGYNEQFF.

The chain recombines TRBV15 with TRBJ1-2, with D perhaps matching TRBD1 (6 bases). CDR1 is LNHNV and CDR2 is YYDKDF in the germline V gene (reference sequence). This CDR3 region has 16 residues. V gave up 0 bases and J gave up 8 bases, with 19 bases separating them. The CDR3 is CATSRDPGAGLGGYTF. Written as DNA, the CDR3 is TGTGCCACCAGCAGAGATCCGGGGGCAGGCCTCGGAGGCTACACCTTC.

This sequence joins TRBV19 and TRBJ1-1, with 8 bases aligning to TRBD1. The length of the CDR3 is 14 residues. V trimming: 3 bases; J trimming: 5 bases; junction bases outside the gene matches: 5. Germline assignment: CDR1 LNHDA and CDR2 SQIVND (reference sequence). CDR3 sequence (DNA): TGTGCCAGTAGTATTCAGGGGGCAAGAACTGAAGCTTTCTTT. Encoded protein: CASSIQGARTEAFF.

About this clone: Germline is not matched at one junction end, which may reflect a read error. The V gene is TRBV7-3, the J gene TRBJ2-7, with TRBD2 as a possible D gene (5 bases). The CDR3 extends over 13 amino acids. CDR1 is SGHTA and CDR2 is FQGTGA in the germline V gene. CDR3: CASSYGPTRGQHF. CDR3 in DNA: TGTGCCAGCAGCTACGGTCCTACTAGAGGGCAGCACTTC. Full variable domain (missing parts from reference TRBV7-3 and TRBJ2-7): GAGVSQTPSNKVTEKGKYVELRCDPISGHTALYWYRQSLGQGPEFLIYFQGTGAADDSGLPNDRFFAVRPEGSVSTLKIQRTERGDSAVYLCASSYGPTRGQHFGPGTRLTVT.